This TCR beta chain was sequenced during a study of blood T cell repertoires in COVID-19. As for the study in general: Researchers got acute and convalescent COVID-19 samples from the United States, Italy and Spain. PBMCs, B-cell-depleted T cells, or T cells provided the cDNA or gDNA that made up the material.

Looked up from germline, CDR1 is MGHRA and CDR2 is YSYEKL. The CDR3 sequence is 16 residues long. V shed 4 bases and J 1 base; nucleotides not matched to a gene: 5. This clone was found once. Authors' processing steps: Quantification of nucleated cells was approximated via reference gene primer amplification. Method: immunoSEQ multiplex PCR; TCRdb's copy keeps in-frame clones and lacks some. Clone size and the V and J calls come from that table; the DNA yielded D and trimming. The sample holds about 190,000 clones; more than 85% are singletons and the top ten take around 1.2%. The J gene is TRBJ2-4, the V gene TRBV4-1; 9 positions agree with TRBD1. The TCR comes from a man younger than 45 with acute or convalescent COVID-19. The sample was peripheral blood. The CDR3 sequence is CASSPGTGKAKNIQYF. The CDR3 nucleotides are TGCGCCAGCAGCCCTGGGACAGGGAAGGCCAAAAACATTCAGTACTTC.